These 2 T cell receptor beta chains were sequenced from one sample in a study of response to subunit inactivated influenza vaccine. TCRdb re-called the RT-PCR reads with MiXCR, one entry per CDR3 protein. Among more than 450,000 distinct CDR3 sequences listed, approximately 7.7% were seen once. Sequences were derived from PBMCs from blood, sampled less than 30 months after vaccination. Receptors were obtained from a man in his fifties or sixties who received an inactivated influenza vaccine.

This clonotype was recorded a few times. This chain links TRBV20-1 with TRBJ2-1, with 10 bases identical to TRBD2. V lost 2 bases and J lost 9; bases outside the gene matches: 7. Germline V gene lookup returns CDR1 DFQATT and CDR2 SNEGSKA (reference sequence). This CDR3 is 14 amino acids long. The CDR3 nucleotides are TGCAGTGCTAGATCAGCGGGAGGGCCAGGTGAGCAGTTCTTC. Protein sequence: CSARSAGGPGEQFF.

The CDR3: CASSLDIGNNEQFF. The CDR3, as DNA: TGCGCCAGCAGCTTGGATATCGGGAACAATGAGCAGTTCTTC. The chain carries TRBV5-1 and TRBJ2-1; possible D gene TRBD2, 5 bases. The CDR3 is made up of 14 amino acids. The V gene lost 0 bases and the J gene lost 5 bases, with 9 bases spanning the gap. In germline, CDR1 is SGHRS, CDR2 YFSETQ. The variable domain in full, completed from reference TRBV5-1 and TRBJ2-1, reads KAGVTQTPRYLIKTRGQQVTLSCSPISGHRSVSWYQQTPGQGLQFLFEYFSETQRNKGNFPGRFSGRQFSNSRSEMNVSTLELGDSALYLCASSLDIGNNEQFFGPGTRLTVL.